This TCR beta chain was sequenced in a study of blood T cell repertoires in COVID-19. Across the whole study: The study drew acute and convalescent COVID-19 samples from the United States, Italy and Spain.

The protocol was immunoSEQ multiplex PCR, while the TCRdb copy is restricted to in-frame clones and leaves out a portion. The sample gives a few hundred thousand clones, 80% to 85% of which show up once; over 4.5% is in the top ten. Living in about two dozen US areas, the participants were between roughly 18 and 89 years of age. The CDR3 spans 14 residues. The ends were cut back, 0 bases at V and 8 bases at J, with 13 bases in the middle. CDR1 and CDR2 (germline): LNHDA, SQIVND (reference sequence). The chain carries TRBV19 and TRBJ1-1; tentatively, D is TRBD1 (5 bases). The clonotype comes from a woman between 50 and 59 years old who had recovered from COVID-19. Input material: PBMCs or T cells enriched from blood (not recorded which). The CDR3 sequence is CASSIESGGMEAFF. The CDR3 nucleotides read TGTGCCAGTAGTATAGAGAGTGGGGGGATGGAAGCTTTCTTT.